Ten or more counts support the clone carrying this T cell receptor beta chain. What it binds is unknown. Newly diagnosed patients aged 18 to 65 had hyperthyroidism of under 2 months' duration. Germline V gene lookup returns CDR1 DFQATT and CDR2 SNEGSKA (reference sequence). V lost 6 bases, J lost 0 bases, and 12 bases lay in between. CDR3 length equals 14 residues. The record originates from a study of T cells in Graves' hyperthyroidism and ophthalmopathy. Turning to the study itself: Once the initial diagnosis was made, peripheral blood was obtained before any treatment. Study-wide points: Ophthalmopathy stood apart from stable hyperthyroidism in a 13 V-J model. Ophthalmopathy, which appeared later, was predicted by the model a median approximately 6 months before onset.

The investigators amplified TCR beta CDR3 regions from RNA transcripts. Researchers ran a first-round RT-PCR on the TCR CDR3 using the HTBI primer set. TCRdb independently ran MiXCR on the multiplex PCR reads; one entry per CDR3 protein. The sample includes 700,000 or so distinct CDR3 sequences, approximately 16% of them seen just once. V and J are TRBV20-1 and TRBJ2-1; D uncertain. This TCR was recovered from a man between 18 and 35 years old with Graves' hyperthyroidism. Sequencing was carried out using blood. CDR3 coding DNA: TGCAGTGCGCCGTCGGCGGACTCCTACAATGAGCAGTTCTTC. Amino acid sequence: CSAPSADSYNEQFF.